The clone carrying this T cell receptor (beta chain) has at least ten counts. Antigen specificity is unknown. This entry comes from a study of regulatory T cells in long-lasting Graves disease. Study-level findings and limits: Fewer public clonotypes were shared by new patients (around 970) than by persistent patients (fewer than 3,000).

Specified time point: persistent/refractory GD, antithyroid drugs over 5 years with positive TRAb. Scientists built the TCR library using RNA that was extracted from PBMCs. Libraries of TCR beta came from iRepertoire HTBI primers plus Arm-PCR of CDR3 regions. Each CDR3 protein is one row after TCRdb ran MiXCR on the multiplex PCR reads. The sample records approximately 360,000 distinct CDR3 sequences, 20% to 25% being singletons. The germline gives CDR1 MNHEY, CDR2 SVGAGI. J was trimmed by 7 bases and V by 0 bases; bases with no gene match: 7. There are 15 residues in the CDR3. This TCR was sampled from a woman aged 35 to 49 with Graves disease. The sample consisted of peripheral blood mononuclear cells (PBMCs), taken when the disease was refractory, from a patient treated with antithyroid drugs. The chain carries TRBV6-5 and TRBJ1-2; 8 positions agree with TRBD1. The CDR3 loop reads CASSYSRQGFGGYTF. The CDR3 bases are TGTGCCAGCAGTTACTCGAGACAGGGGTTCGGTGGCTACACCTTC.